This is a list of T cell receptor beta chains from one sample in a study of a mutant IDH1 vaccine in newly diagnosed glioma. Produced via immunoSEQ multiplex PCR; TCRdb's table is partial and in-frame only. Among around 70,000 clones listed, roughly 83% were seen once. Which antigens these TCRs recognize remains unknown. The sequenced sample was PBMCs, obtained from a glioma patient whose treatment included an IDH1 peptide vaccine. The receptors shown here come from a man aged 18 to 29 with glioma. Each CDR3 is given with its conserved first and last residue.

>TRBJ2-2|TRBV11-3
CASSPRALNTGELFF
>TRBJ2-7|TRBV6-5
CASSSTRDSSYEQYF
>TRBJ2-3|TRBV7-2
CASSQRGATQYF
>TRBJ2-7|TRBV20-1
CSAGYYEQYF
>TRBJ2-2|TRBV9
CASSPGQGAPGELFF
>TRBJ2-6|TRBV19
CASRGVNRGSGANVLTF
>TRBJ1-5|TRBV30
CAWSASGGLGDQPQHF
>TRBJ2-2|TRBV7-2
CASSLVGVQTGELFF
>TRBJ2-6|TRBV28
CASSFYPPNGPRISSGANVLTF
>TRBJ1-1|TRBV27
CASSLTGVGGTEAFF
>TRBJ2-3|TRBV21-1
CASSKEGDYLTDTQYF
>TRBJ1-2|TRBV5-4
CASSPRDNYGYTF
>TRBJ2-1|TRBV5-4
CASSRDRGRNEQFF
>TRBJ1-1|TRBV4-2
CASSLNRVAQNTEAFF
>TRBJ2-7|TRBV7-7
CASSHGTSYEQYF
>TRBJ1-5|TRBV15
CATSRAGVRSNQPQHF
>TRBJ2-3|TRBV28
CASSFGAGVGTDTQYF
>TRBJ2-1|TRBV19
CASSKSSFYNEQFF
>TRBJ2-1|TRBV4-3
CASSLYGGGVGYNEQFF
>TRBJ2-1|TRBV7-9
CASSLSQAGGLNSDEQFF
>TRBJ2-7|TRBV4-2
CASSQDSSGSPTYYEQYF
>TRBJ1-2|TRBV10-3
CAISESDRNYGYTF
>TRBJ1-2|TRBV7-2
CASTSPSGQGGGYTF
>TRBJ1-1|TRBV27
CASSSGQQNTEAFF
>TRBJ1-2|TRBV6-5
CASSKNPLSGYGYTF
>TRBJ2-1|TRBV5-5
CASSSYSGLNNEQFF
>TRBJ1-2|TRBV18
CASSPGQDGYTF
>TRBJ2-1|TRBV6-4
CASSDGGANEQFF